The T cell receptor beta chain described here comes from a study of OX40 agonist ivuxolimab in advanced cancers. Study-wide background: Six ivuxolimab dose levels, 0.01 to 10 mg/kg, were given intravenously every 2 weeks. Eligibility admitted prior anti-PD-1, anti-PD-L1 or anti-CTLA-4 therapy; about 40% had some.

Produced via immunoSEQ multiplex PCR; TCRdb's table is partial and in-frame only. The sample lists about 76,000 clones, 85% occurring once. From germline, CDR1 is SNHLY and CDR2 FYNNEI. The CDR3 contains 15 residues. V lost 4 bases and J 3 bases, leaving 12 bases between the germline ends. A note on this clone: The antigen is undetermined.

No patient had autoimmune disease or received systemic immunosuppression. Study outcomes and limitations: More expanded clones were found, on average, in CD8+ than in CD4+ T cells.

Specimen: CD4+ or CD8+ T cells sorted from blood, collected in a trial of the OX40 agonist ivuxolimab. The genes are TRBV2 and TRBJ2-2; no definite D call. The clonotype was recovered from an adult with an advanced solid tumor such as melanoma, head and neck, liver or kidney cancer. The CDR3 DNA is TGTGCCAGCAGTGTGGATCTCCCAGACACCGGGGAGCTGTTTTTT. Translating it yields CASSVDLPDTGELFF.